This entry describes one T cell receptor beta chain. The data derive from a study of blood T cell repertoires in COVID-19. Study at large: Italy, Spain and the United States were the sources of the convalescent and acute COVID-19 samples.

Measured with immunoSEQ multiplex PCR; TCRdb has only the in-frame clones, and not every one. This sample has 45,000 to 65,000 clones, with about 87% found just once. Trimming removed 6 bases from V and 3 bases from J, with 13 bases in between. The length of the CDR3 is 14 residues. The germline gives CDR1 ENHRY, CDR2 SYGVKD. The gene calls are TRBV10-3 and TRBJ2-3; D is possibly TRBD2 (7 bases). This sequence was found in a human donor in a cohort sampled during active COVID-19. The material sequenced was peripheral blood. As DNA, the CDR3 is TGTGCCATCAGGGGGGGAGGGGGAACAGATACGCAGTATTTT. Translating it yields CAIRGGGGTDTQYF.